The 22 T cell receptor beta chains given below trace back to one sample, sequenced in a study of T cell responses to AZD1222 COVID-19 vaccine. The repertoire was sequenced with immunoSEQ multiplex PCR; TCRdb's copy has only in-frame clones and lacks some. The table has about 100,000 clones, around nine tenths seen once. This specimen was peripheral blood, taken on day 0 of AZD1222 vaccination. These receptors all come from an adult in good health.

J is TRBJ2-7 and V is TRBV6-5; 7 nucleotides match TRBD1. V shed 0 bases and J 2 bases; nucleotides not matched to a gene: 4. This CDR3 comprises 15 residues. CDR1 and CDR2 from the germline V gene are MNHEY and SVGAGI. In DNA, the CDR3 is TGTGCCAGCAGTTACTCGACAGGGAGTCCCTACGAGCAGTACTTC. Translating gives CASSYSTGSPYEQYF.

The chain combines TRBV19 with TRBJ1-5; D remains ambiguous. Looked up from germline, CDR1 is LNHDA and CDR2 is SQIVND (reference sequence). The CDR3 sequence is 14 residues long. Deletions cut 5 bases from V and 0 bases from J, with 8 bases between. The chain's CDR3 is CASSGDYSNQPQHF. CDR3 DNA sequence: TGTGCCAGTAGTGGGGATTATAGCAATCAGCCCCAGCATTTT.

The chain joins TRBV7-9 to TRBJ2-2; TRBD1 matches 7 bases. This CDR3 is built from 16 residues. The trim removed 0 bases at V and 5 bases at J, leaving 6 bases unmatched. The germline V gene encodes CDR1 SEHNR and CDR2 FQNEAQ (reference sequence). CDR3 loop: CASSLASAGGTGELFF. The CDR3 nucleotides read TGTGCCAGCAGCTTAGCGTCGGCAGGGGGAACCGGGGAGCTGTTTTTT.

The V and J genes are TRBV5-1 and TRBJ1-1; D not certain. Looked up from germline, CDR1 is SGHRS and CDR2 is YFSETQ. The CDR3 is 15 amino acids. The germline V and J ends were trimmed by 4 bases and 1 base, with 14 bases remaining between them. The CDR3 here is CASSPYTEQNTEAFF. The CDR3 DNA reads as TGCGCCAGCAGCCCTTACACCGAACAGAACACTGAAGCTTTCTTT. Full variable domain (rest looked up from reference TRBV5-1 and TRBJ1-1): KAGVTQTPRYLIKTRGQQVTLSCSPISGHRSVSWYQQTPGQGLQFLFEYFSETQRNKGNFPGRFSGRQFSNSRSEMNVSTLELGDSALYLCASSPYTEQNTEAFFGQGTRLTVV.

The chain couples TRBV4-1 to TRBJ1-4; D ambiguous. Per the germline V gene, CDR1 is MGHRA and CDR2 is YSYEKL. The CDR3 consists of 12 residues. V lost 0 bases to trimming and J lost 11 bases, with 7 bases between them. The chain's CDR3 is CASSQDKRKLFF. In nucleotides, the CDR3 is TGCGCCAGCAGCCAAGATAAGCGGAAACTGTTTTTT.

This clone was observed once. This chain uses TRBV19 with TRBJ1-2; 7 bases agree with TRBD1. CDR3 length: 15 amino acids. Germline V gene data show CDR1 as LNHDA and CDR2 as SQIVND (reference sequence). The ends lost 6 bases at V and 3 bases at J; junction bases unmatched: 10. In DNA form, the CDR3 reads TGTGCCAGTAGCCCAGGGGGGAGCAGAGACTATGGCTACACCTTC. It yields the protein CASSPGGSRDYGYTF.

The chain couples TRBV6-5 to TRBJ1-4, with 8 bases lining up with TRBD1. After removal of 6 bases from V and 10 bases from J, the junction contained 10 bases not matched to a gene. The CDR3 is 14 amino acids. Germline V CDR1 and CDR2: MNHEY, SVGAGI. This CDR3 reads CASREGQAGGKLFF. As DNA, the CDR3 is TGTGCCAGCAGGGAGGGACAGGCAGGCGGAAAACTGTTTTTT.

The V gene is TRBV27, the J gene TRBJ2-5, with 10 bases that match TRBD1. V lost 2 bases to trimming and J lost 2 bases; unmatched junction nucleotides: 2. CDR3 length: 15 amino acids. Germline V gene data show CDR1 as MNHEY and CDR2 as SMNVEV (reference sequence). The CDR3 DNA is TGTGCCAGCAGTTTAGGACAGGGGGTTCAAGAGACCCAGTACTTC. Translating gives CASSLGQGVQETQYF.

V gene TRBV27 combines with J gene TRBJ1-1, with D possibly being TRBD1 (5 bases). The V end was cut by 6 bases, the J end by 2 bases, with 16 bases between. The CDR3 has 15 amino acids. CDR1 and CDR2 from the germline V gene are MNHEY and SMNVEV (reference sequence). Here the CDR3 reads CASRLDVGENTEAFF. In DNA, the CDR3 is TGTGCCAGCAGGCTGGACGTAGGGGAAAACACTGAAGCTTTCTTT.

The chain has TRBV6-5 and TRBJ1-2, with TRBD1 identical over 11 bases. After removal of 5 bases from V and 6 bases from J, the junction contained 8 bases not matched to a gene. CDR1 and CDR2 (germline): MNHEY, SVGAGI. This CDR3 contains 15 residues. Here the CDR3 DNA reads TGTGCCAGCAGTCGAGAGGGACAGGGGGTAGATGGCTACACCTTC. Residues: CASSREGQGVDGYTF.

This rearrangement joins TRBV18 to TRBJ2-2; weak D call: TRBD1 (5 bases). V shed 3 bases and J shed 1 base, with 12 bases lying between them. The CDR3 is 16 amino acids. Germline CDR1 KGHSH, CDR2 LQKENI. The chain's CDR3 is CASSPVSTGNTGELFF. The CDR3 region has the DNA TGTGCCAGCTCACCTGTTTCAACAGGGAACACCGGGGAGCTGTTTTTT.

J is TRBJ2-7 and V is TRBV7-7; D is ambiguous. Germline V CDR1 and CDR2: SSHAT, FNYEAQ (reference sequence). V gave up 5 bases and J gave up 2 bases, with 16 bases separating them. This CDR3 spans 15 amino acids. The CDR3 spells CASSQNLGGTYEQYF. The CDR3 DNA sequence: TGTGCCAGCAGCCAAAATCTGGGCGGAACCTACGAGCAGTACTTC.

Only a few counts were recorded for this clone. The chain is built from TRBV19 and TRBJ2-2; a weak D match, TRBD1 (6 bases). Germline lookup yields CDR1 LNHDA and CDR2 SQIVND (reference sequence). Trimming shortened V by 3 bases and J by 8 bases, and 13 bases separated the two germline ends. This CDR3 is 14 amino acids long. The CDR3 region is CASSIQGGRGELFF. CDR3 nucleotides: TGTGCCAGTAGTATTCAAGGGGGAAGGGGGGAGCTGTTTTTT.

The chain combines TRBV7-2 with TRBJ2-7; D may be TRBD1 or TRBD2 (6 bases each). Germline CDR1 SGHTA, CDR2 FQGNSA. V was clipped by 5 bases and J by 3 bases, with 17 bases between them. CDR3 length: 15 residues. The CDR3 DNA reads as TGTGCCAGCAGCGCCGGAAGGGGGGTGGGCTACGAGCAGTACTTC. It yields the protein CASSAGRGVGYEQYF.

This chain links TRBV13 with TRBJ2-7; D ambiguous. The V end was cut by 1 base, the J end by 0 bases, with 1 base between. This CDR3 has 12 amino acids. Germline CDR1 PRHDT, CDR2 FYEKMQ (reference sequence). The CDR3 DNA is TGTGCCAGCAGCTTAGACTCCTACGAGCAGTACTTC. Encoded protein: CASSLDSYEQYF.

V is TRBV6-4 and J is TRBJ1-5; no clear D gene. Per the germline V gene, CDR1 is MRHNA and CDR2 is SNTAGT. V lost 5 bases to trimming and J lost 2 bases, with 7 bases between them. The CDR3 spans 13 residues. The DNA of the CDR3 is TGTGCCAGCAGTCCAAGGGGCAATCAGCCCCAGCATTTT. This codes for CASSPRGNQPQHF.

The V gene is TRBV28, the J gene TRBJ1-5; the D gene is possibly TRBD1 (5 bases). The CDR3 sequence is 12 residues long. Germline V CDR1 and CDR2: MDHEN, SYDVKM. The V and J ends lost 9 bases and 7 bases respectively, with 13 bases between them. Here the CDR3 reads CASPGGDQPQHF. Here the CDR3 DNA reads TGTGCCAGTCCCGGAGGGGACCAGCCCCAGCATTTT.

The chain uses TRBV9 and TRBJ1-2, with D perhaps matching TRBD1 (6 bases). Germline loops: CDR1 SGDLS, CDR2 YYNGEE. The germline V and J ends were trimmed by 2 bases and 8 bases, with 7 bases remaining between them. The CDR3 sequence is 11 residues long. The CDR3 nucleotides read TGTGCCAGCAGCGTCAGGGGCGGCTACACCTTC. Protein product: CASSVRGGYTF.

The V call is TRBV28, the J call TRBJ1-2, with D perhaps TRBD1 (6 bases). Germline V gene lookup returns CDR1 MDHEN and CDR2 SYDVKM. The V gene lost 6 bases and the J gene lost 2 bases, with 10 bases spanning the gap. This CDR3 comprises 13 residues. Written as DNA, the CDR3 is TGTGCCAGCAGCGTTACAGGGAACTATGGCTACACCTTC. Its translation is CASSVTGNYGYTF.

The gene calls are TRBV14 and TRBJ1-5; D is ambiguous. Germline V gives CDR1 SGHDN, CDR2 FVKESK. V was cut by 4 bases and J by 3 bases, with 13 bases left in between. CDR3 length equals 15 residues. CDR3 residues: CASSPGGSHNQPQHF. The CDR3 coding sequence is TGTGCCAGCAGCCCAGGAGGCAGCCACAATCAGCCCCAGCATTTT.

This clone was detected only a few times. The chain combines TRBV19 with TRBJ1-2; 8 nucleotides agree with TRBD1. This CDR3 has 13 residues. J was trimmed by 7 bases and V by 1 base; bases with no gene match: 2. Germline-derived CDR1 and CDR2 are LNHDA and SQIVND (reference sequence). CDR3 sequence (DNA): TGTGCCAGTAGTATAGTGGACAGGGCTGGCTACACCTTC. Protein: CASSIVDRAGYTF. The full variable domain, its missing parts supplied by reference TRBV19 and TRBJ1-2, is DGGITQSPKYLFRKEGQNVTLSCEQNLNHDAMYWYRQDPGQGLRLIYYSQIVNDFQKGDIAEGYSVSREKKESFPLTVTSAQKNPTAFYLCASSIVDRAGYTFGSGTRLTVV.

This rearrangement joins TRBV15 to TRBJ1-5; D remains unclear. V lost 5 bases and J lost 7, with 21 bases in between. This CDR3 is 16 amino acids long. Germline lookup yields CDR1 LNHNV and CDR2 YYDKDF (reference sequence). In DNA form, the CDR3 reads TGTGCCACCAGCGCGAGCCCTCCGGGGTTCGAACAGCCCCAGCATTTT. It encodes CATSASPPGFEQPQHF.